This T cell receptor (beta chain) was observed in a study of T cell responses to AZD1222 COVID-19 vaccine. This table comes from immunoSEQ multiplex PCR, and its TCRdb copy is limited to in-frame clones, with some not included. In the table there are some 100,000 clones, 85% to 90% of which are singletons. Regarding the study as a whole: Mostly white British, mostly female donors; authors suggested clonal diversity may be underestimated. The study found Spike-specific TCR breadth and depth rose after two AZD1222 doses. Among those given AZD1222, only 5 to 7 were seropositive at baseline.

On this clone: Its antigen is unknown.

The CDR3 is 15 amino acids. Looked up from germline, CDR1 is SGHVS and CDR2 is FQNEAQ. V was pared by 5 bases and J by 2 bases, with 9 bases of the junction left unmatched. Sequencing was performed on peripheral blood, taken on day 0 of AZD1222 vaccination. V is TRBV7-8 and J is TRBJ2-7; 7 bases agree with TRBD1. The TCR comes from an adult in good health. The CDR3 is CASSRGQGGPYEQYF. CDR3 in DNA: TGTGCCAGCAGCCGAGGTCAAGGGGGCCCCTACGAGCAGTACTTC.